This TCR beta chain was documented in a study of T cells in Graves' hyperthyroidism and ophthalmopathy. TCR beta CDR3 sequences were amplified from RNA transcripts. When the TCR CDR3 underwent first-round RT-PCR, the HTBI primer set was used. TCRdb re-analysed the multiplex PCR reads in MiXCR, keeping a single row per CDR3 protein. The sample lists about 520,000 distinct CDR3 sequences, roughly a quarter occurring once. Sequencing was performed on blood. This clonotype was obtained from a woman aged 25 to 39 with Graves' ophthalmopathy.

CDR3 residues: CASSQNSGGETQYF. The CDR3 DNA reads TGCGCCAGCAGCCAAAATAGCGGGGGTGAGACCCAGTACTTC. The chain carries TRBV4-1 and TRBJ2-5, with 9 bases matching TRBD2. Germline CDR1 and CDR2: MGHRA and YSYEKL. This CDR3 comprises 14 residues. With 2 bases clipped from V and 5 bases from J, the junction kept 3 bases outside the gene matches.